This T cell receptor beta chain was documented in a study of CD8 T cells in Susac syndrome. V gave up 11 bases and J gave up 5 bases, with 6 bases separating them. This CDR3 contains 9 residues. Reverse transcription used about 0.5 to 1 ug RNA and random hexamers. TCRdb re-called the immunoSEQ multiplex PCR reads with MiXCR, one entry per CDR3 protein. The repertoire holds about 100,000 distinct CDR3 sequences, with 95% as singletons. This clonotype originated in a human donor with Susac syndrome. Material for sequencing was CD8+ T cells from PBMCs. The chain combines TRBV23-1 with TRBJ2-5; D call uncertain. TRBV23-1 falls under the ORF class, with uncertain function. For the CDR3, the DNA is TGCGCCGGAAGGGAGACCCAGTACTTC. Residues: CAGRETQYF.